The 10 T cell receptor beta chains below all came from one sample that was sequenced in a study of blood T cell repertoires in COVID-19. Measured with immunoSEQ multiplex PCR; TCRdb has only the in-frame clones, and not every one. The sample lists some 220,000 clones, about 79% occurring once. Sequencing was carried out using peripheral blood. Source of these receptors: a man between 50 and 59 years old with active or convalescent COVID-19.

V and J are TRBV2 and TRBJ1-2; the D gene is possibly TRBD1 (6 bases). The germline V and J ends were trimmed by 6 bases and 6 bases, with 14 bases remaining between them. This CDR3 has 13 amino acids. Germline V lookup: CDR1 SNHLY, CDR2 FYNNEI. CDR3 nucleotides: TGTGCCAGCAGCCGACCTACAGGGAATGGCTACACCTTC. It yields the protein CASSRPTGNGYTF.

This clone was counted a few times. The chain uses TRBV9 and TRBJ1-6; 8 nucleotides agree with TRBD1. CDR1 and CDR2 (germline): SGDLS, YYNGEE. Trimming removed 0 bases from V and 5 bases from J; junction bases left unmatched: 10. This CDR3 is 18 amino acids long. Here the CDR3 DNA reads TGTGCCAGCAGCGTAGCTGCCTCTTGGACAGGGAATAATTCACCCCTCCACTTT. This translates into CASSVAASWTGNNSPLHF.

The chain employs TRBV3-1 (or the pseudogene TRBV3-2) and TRBJ2-1; D remains ambiguous. This CDR3 contains 13 residues. Germline V gives CDR1 LGHDT, CDR2 YNNKEL (reference sequence). Trimming removed 0 bases at V and 10 bases at J, with 10 bases between. The CDR3 protein is CASSQDLNTEQFF. The CDR3 DNA reads TGTGCCAGCAGCCAAGATCTTAACACGGAGCAGTTCTTC.

The chain is built from TRBV2 and TRBJ1-2; TRBD1 matches 7 bases. The CDR3 runs to 13 residues. Germline CDR1 and CDR2: SNHLY and FYNNEI. With 4 bases clipped from V and 4 bases from J, the junction kept 3 bases outside the gene matches. As DNA, the CDR3 is TGTGCCAGCAGTGTGGACAGGATCTATGGCTACACCTTC. This encodes CASSVDRIYGYTF.

The genes are TRBV2 and TRBJ1-2; TRBD1 aligns across 10 bases. This CDR3 is built from 14 residues. In germline, CDR1 is SNHLY, CDR2 FYNNEI. V lost 5 bases to trimming and J lost 8 bases; unmatched junction nucleotides: 8. The CDR3 DNA is TGTGCCAGCAGTCCACGACAGGGGGCATACGGCTACACCTTC. Translating gives CASSPRQGAYGYTF.

The rearrangement joins TRBV4-3 to TRBJ2-1; tentatively, D is TRBD1 (7 bases). The CDR3 totals 16 residues. The germline V gene has CDR1 LGHNA and CDR2 YSLEER. V dropped 4 bases and J dropped 3 bases, with 16 bases sitting between them. In nucleotides, the CDR3 is TGCGCCAGCAGCCCAAACCAGGGGGGAGACTACAATGAGCAGTTCTTC. It yields the protein CASSPNQGGDYNEQFF.

This clone has just one count. The rearrangement uses TRBV4-3 and TRBJ1-4; D is perhaps TRBD1 (6 bases). V lost 2 bases and J 4 bases, leaving 11 bases between the germline ends. CDR1 and CDR2 (germline): LGHNA, YSLEER. The CDR3 covers 15 residues. CDR3 loop: CASSQRQAFNEKLFF. DNA of the CDR3: TGCGCCAGCAGCCAAAGACAGGCCTTTAATGAAAAACTGTTTTTT.

The table lists this clone with a count of one. The chain combines TRBV9 with TRBJ2-1, with D perhaps matching TRBD1 (5 bases). The CDR3 loop spans 14 amino acids. Trimming shortened V by 0 bases and J by 5 bases, and 9 bases separated the two germline ends. Germline V gives CDR1 SGDLS, CDR2 YYNGEE. The CDR3 loop reads CASSVGGVNNEQFF. CDR3 coding DNA: TGTGCCAGCAGCGTAGGGGGCGTTAACAATGAGCAGTTCTTC.

V and J are TRBV5-8 and TRBJ1-5; D not resolved. This CDR3 has 18 residues. Germline V gives CDR1 SGHTS, CDR2 YDEGEE. The V end lost 3 bases, the J end lost 2 bases, and 21 bases lay between the germline ends. CDR3 protein: CASSWRPRINRGNQPQHF. In DNA form, the CDR3 reads TGTGCCAGCAGCTGGAGGCCAAGAATCAATCGCGGCAATCAGCCCCAGCATTTT.

The chain carries TRBV7-2 and TRBJ2-7; D gene uncertain. The germline gives CDR1 SGHTA, CDR2 FQGNSA. Trimming removed 4 bases at V and 2 bases at J, with 9 bases between. This CDR3 region has 13 residues. The CDR3 protein is CASSYDRAYEQYF. CDR3 DNA: TGTGCCAGCAGCTATGATCGGGCCTACGAGCAGTACTTC.